This T cell receptor beta chain was profiled in a study of regulatory T cells in long-lasting Graves disease. This clonotype has ten or more counts. No antigen is known for it. Time point reported: newly diagnosed GD, antithyroid drugs for less than 3 months. PBMCs were the source of the RNA used for TCR sequencing. The peripheral blood volume drawn was roughly 8.7 milliliters, and it was collected into EDTA tubes. Study conclusions and caveats: Persistent patients shared some 2,500 public clonotypes among themselves. Newly diagnosed patients shared fewer, at some 970. Sample size was small, which may have lowered accuracy.

Building of the TCR beta libraries involved iRepertoire HTBI primers and Arm-PCR of CDR3 regions. TCRdb recomputed calls from the multiplex PCR reads with MiXCR, one row per CDR3 protein. The sample yields about 380,000 distinct CDR3 sequences, roughly 15% seen once. The specimen comprised peripheral blood mononuclear cells (PBMCs), sampled at new diagnosis, from a patient treated with antithyroid drugs. This receptor was identified in a female donor with Graves disease.

CDR3 coding DNA: TGTGCCAGCAGCCAAGACCTTCCGGGCTCAGGCACTGAAGCTTTCTTT. Protein sequence: CASSQDLPGSGTEAFF. The J gene is TRBJ1-1, the V gene TRBV3-1; D unresolved. The CDR3 has 16 residues. Trimming pared 0 bases from V and 4 bases from J, leaving 15 bases between. The germline CDR1 and CDR2 sequences are LGHDT and YNNKEL (reference sequence). Combining the CDR3 with reference TRBV3-1 and TRBJ1-1 gives the whole variable domain DTAVSQTPKYLVTQMGNDKSIKCEQNLGHDTMYWYKQDSKKFLKIMFSYNNKELIINETVPNRFSPKSPDKAHLNLHINSLELGDSAVYFCASSQDLPGSGTEAFFGQGTRLTVV.